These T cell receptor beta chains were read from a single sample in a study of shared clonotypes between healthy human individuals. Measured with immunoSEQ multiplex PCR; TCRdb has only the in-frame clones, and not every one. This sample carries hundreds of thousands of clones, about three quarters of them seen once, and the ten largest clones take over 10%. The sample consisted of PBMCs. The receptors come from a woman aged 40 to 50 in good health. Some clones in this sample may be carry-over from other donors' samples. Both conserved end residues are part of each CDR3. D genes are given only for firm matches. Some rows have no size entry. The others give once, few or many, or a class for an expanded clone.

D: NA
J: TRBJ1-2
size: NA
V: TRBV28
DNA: TGTGCCAGCACCGTCGACAGGATCTATGGCTACACCTTC
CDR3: CASTVDRIYGYTF

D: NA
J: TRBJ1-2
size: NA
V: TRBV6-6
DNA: TGTGCCAGCAGTTACTCCTCAGGGACCCAAGATGGCTACACCTTC
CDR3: CASSYSSGTQDGYTF

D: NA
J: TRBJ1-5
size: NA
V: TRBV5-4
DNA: TGTGCCAGCAGCTTGGATGGGTCTGGCAATCAGCCCCAGCATTTT
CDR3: CASSLDGSGNQPQHF

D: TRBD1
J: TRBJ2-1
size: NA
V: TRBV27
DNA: TGTGCCAGCAAGGGACAGGGGGGAAATGAGCAGTTCTTC
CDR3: CASKGQGGNEQFF

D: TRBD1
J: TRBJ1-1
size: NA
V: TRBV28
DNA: TGTGCCAGCACGGGACAGGGTAAACGGAACACTGAAGCTTTCTTT
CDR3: CASTGQGKRNTEAFF

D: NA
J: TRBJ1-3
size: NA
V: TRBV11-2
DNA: TGTGCCAGCAGCTTAGATCACCCATTAGGGTTTGGAAACACCATATATTTT
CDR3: CASSLDHPLGFGNTIYF

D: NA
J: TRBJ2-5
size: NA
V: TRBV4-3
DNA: TGCGCCAGCAGCCAAGATCGGGGAGAGACCCAGTACTTC
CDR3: CASSQDRGETQYF

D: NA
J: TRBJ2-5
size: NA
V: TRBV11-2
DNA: TGTGCCAGCAGCTTAGATCCAACCTCCGTAAGCGGGCAAGAGACCCAGTACTTC
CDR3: CASSLDPTSVSGQETQYF

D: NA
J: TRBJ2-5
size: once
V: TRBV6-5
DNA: TGTGCCAGCAGTGGGACCTTTCAAGAGACCCAGTACTTC
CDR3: CASSGTFQETQYF

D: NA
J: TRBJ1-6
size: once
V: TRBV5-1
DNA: TGCGCCAGCAGCTTACAGACAAATTCACCCCTCCACTTT
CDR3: CASSLQTNSPLHF

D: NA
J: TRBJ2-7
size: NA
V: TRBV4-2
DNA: TGTGCCAGCAGCCAAGGGTCGAACCTTCAAGCGGGCGAGCAGTACTTC
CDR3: CASSQGSNLQAGEQYF

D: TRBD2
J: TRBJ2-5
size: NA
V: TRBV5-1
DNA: TGCGCCAGCAGCCTGGTGGGGCTAGCGGGAGGGTTGGAGACCCAGTACTTC
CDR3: CASSLVGLAGGLETQYF

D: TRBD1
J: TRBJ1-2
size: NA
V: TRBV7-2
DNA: TGTGCCAGCAGCTTAGGGGCAGGGGGTGCGGGCTATGGCTACACCTTC
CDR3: CASSLGAGGAGYGYTF

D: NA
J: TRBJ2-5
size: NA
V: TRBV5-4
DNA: TGTGCCAGCAGCTGGCACCAAGAGACCCAGTACTTC
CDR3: CASSWHQETQYF

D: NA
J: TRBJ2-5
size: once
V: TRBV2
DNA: TGTGCCAGCAGTCAAGACGGACAGCCCCAAGAGACCCAGTACTTC
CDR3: CASSQDGQPQETQYF

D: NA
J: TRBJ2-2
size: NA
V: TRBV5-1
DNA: TGCGCCAGCAGCTTGGCGGCCGGGTCGAACACCGGGGAGCTGTTTTTT
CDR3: CASSLAAGSNTGELFF

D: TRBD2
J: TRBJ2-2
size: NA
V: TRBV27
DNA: TGTGCCAGCAGTAACACCCGCTCGGCGGGAGCCACCGGGGAGCTGTTTTTT
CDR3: CASSNTRSAGATGELFF

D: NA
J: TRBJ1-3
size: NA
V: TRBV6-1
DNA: TGTGCCAGCAGTGAAGGAATCTACTCTGGAAACACCATATATTTT
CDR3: CASSEGIYSGNTIYF

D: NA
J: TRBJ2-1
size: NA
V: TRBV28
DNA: TGTGCCAGCAGTTTAGCCACAGGCGGGATGGAGGGGAGTGAGCAGTTCTTC
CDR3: CASSLATGGMEGSEQFF

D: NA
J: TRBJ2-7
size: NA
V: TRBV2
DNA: TGTGCCAGCAGTCCCGGGACAATAACCCACGAGCAGTACTTC
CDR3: CASSPGTITHEQYF

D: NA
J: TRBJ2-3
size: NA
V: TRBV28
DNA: TGTGCCAGCAGTTTCCGGGCCCCACCCAGCACAGATACGCAGTATTTT
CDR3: CASSFRAPPSTDTQYF

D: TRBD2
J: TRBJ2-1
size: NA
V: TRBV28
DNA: TGTGCCAGCAGTTTATCTAGCGGGGGTAGTTACAATGAGCAGTTCTTC
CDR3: CASSLSSGGSYNEQFF

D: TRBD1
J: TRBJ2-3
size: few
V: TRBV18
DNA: TGTGCCAGCTCACCGGGACAGGGGGGCACAGATACGCAGTATTTT
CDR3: CASSPGQGGTDTQYF

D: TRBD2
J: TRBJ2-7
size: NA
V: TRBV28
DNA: TGTGCCAGCAGTTTTATCCTAGCGGGAGAAGTTTCCTACGAGCAGTACTTC
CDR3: CASSFILAGEVSYEQYF

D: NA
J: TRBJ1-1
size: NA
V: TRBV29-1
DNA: TGCAGCGTTGGCCCCCGGGGGAACACTGAAGCTTTCTTT
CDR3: CSVGPRGNTEAFF

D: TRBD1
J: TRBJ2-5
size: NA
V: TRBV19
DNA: TGTGCCAGTAGTATAGGAGGGGGCAGAGAGACCCAGTACTTC
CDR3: CASSIGGGRETQYF

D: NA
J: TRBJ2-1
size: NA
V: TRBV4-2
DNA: TGTGCCAGCAGCCTAGGGACCACGGATGAGCAGTTCTTC
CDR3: CASSLGTTDEQFF

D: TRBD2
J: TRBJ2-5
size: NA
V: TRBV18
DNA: TGTGCCAGCTCCTGGACTAGCTCAGAGACCCAGTACTTC
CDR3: CASSWTSSETQYF

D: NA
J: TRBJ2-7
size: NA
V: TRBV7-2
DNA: TGTGCCAGCAGCCCAAACCCAGTAGACGAGCAGTACTTC
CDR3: CASSPNPVDEQYF

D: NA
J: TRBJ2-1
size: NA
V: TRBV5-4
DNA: TGTGCCAGCAGCCCTCCCGGCGAGCGGTTCAATGAGCAGTTCTTC
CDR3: CASSPPGERFNEQFF

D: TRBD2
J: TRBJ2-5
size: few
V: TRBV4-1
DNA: TGCGCCAGCAGCCGTCAGTCACTAGCGGGAAAGGAGACCCAGTACTTC
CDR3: CASSRQSLAGKETQYF

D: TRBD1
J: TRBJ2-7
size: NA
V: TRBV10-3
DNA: TGTGCCATCAGCCCGACAGGGGCGGGCGAGCAGTACTTC
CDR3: CAISPTGAGEQYF

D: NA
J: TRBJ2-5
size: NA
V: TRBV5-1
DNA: TGCGCCAGCAGCTTGGGGACGCAAGAGACCCAGTACTTC
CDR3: CASSLGTQETQYF

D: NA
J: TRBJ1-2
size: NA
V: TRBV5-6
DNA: TGTGCCAGCAGCTTCCCCGCAGGGAGTGGCTACACCTTC
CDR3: CASSFPAGSGYTF

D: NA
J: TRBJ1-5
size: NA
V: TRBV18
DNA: TGTGCCAGCTCACCGGGCCTGAGCAATCAGCCCCAGCATTTT
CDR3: CASSPGLSNQPQHF

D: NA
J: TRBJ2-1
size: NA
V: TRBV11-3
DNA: TGTGCCAGCAGCTTAGTAAACAATGAGCAGTTCTTC
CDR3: CASSLVNNEQFF

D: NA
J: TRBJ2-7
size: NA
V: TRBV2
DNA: TGTGCCAGCTCAGGCCGGTCAGGGCTTTACGAGCAGTACTTC
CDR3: CASSGRSGLYEQYF

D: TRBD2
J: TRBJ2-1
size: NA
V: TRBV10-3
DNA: TGTGCCATCAGTGCGAGGACTAGCGACGATGAGCAGTTCTTC
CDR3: CAISARTSDDEQFF

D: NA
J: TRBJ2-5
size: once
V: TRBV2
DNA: TGTGCCAGCAGTGAGAATCGGGAGACCCAGTACTTC
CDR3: CASSENRETQYF

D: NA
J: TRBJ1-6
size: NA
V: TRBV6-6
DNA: TGTGCCAGCAGTTACTCGAGCTCCTATAATTCACCCCTCCACTTT
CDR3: CASSYSSSYNSPLHF

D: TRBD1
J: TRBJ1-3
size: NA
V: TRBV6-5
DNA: TGTGCCAGCAGATCAGCGACAGGGGAAAACACCATATATTTT
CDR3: CASRSATGENTIYF

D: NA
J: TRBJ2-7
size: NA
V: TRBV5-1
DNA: TGCGCCAGCAGCTTGGGGGCGTTCTACGAGCAGTACTTC
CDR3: CASSLGAFYEQYF